These 12 T cell receptor beta chains were all obtained from the same sample, sequenced in a study of multiple sclerosis patients with progressive multifocal leukoencephalopathy. TCRdb's table, derived via immunoSEQ multiplex PCR, lists solely in-frame clones and lacks some. The sample includes about 30,000 clones, 90% of them seen just once. Time point here: approximately 12 months of natalizumab therapy. Specimen: PBMCs, collected from a patient treated with natalizumab. These receptors were obtained from a human donor with multiple sclerosis.

This chain joins TRBV6-5 and TRBJ2-6; possible D gene TRBD2, 5 bases. The CDR3 totals 15 residues. CDR1 is MNHEY and CDR2 is SVGAGI in the germline V gene. V lost 5 bases and J lost 3, with 11 bases in between. CDR3 loop: CASSNGDNGANVLTF. DNA for the CDR3: TGTGCCAGCAGTAACGGGGATAATGGGGCCAACGTCCTGACTTTC.

V usage is TRBV7-9 and J usage is TRBJ2-1; tentatively, D is TRBD1 (6 bases). The CDR3 length is 15 residues. Per the germline V gene, CDR1 is SEHNR and CDR2 is FQNEAQ (reference sequence). Trimming stripped 8 bases from V and 0 bases from J, with 14 bases between. The CDR3 DNA is TGTGCCAGCCGCGAACAGGGACGCTCCTACAATGAGCAGTTCTTC. This translates into CASREQGRSYNEQFF.

The rearrangement joins TRBV4-1 to TRBJ2-5, with D perhaps matching TRBD1 (5 bases). The V and J ends lost 0 bases and 1 base respectively, with 9 bases between them. Germline loops: CDR1 MGHRA, CDR2 YSYEKL. The CDR3 length is 15 residues. CDR3 loop: CASSQEGQSQETQYF. For the CDR3, the DNA is TGCGCCAGCAGCCAAGAGGGGCAGTCCCAAGAGACCCAGTACTTC.

The chain has TRBV2 and TRBJ1-1; the D is unclear. Germline-derived CDR1 and CDR2 are SNHLY and FYNNEI. This CDR3 has 15 amino acids. The V gene lost 2 bases and the J gene lost 4 bases, with 14 bases spanning the gap. The CDR3: CASSENRRSGTEAFF. In nucleotides, the CDR3 is TGTGCCAGCAGTGAAAATCGGCGGTCGGGCACTGAAGCTTTCTTT.

The chain carries TRBV7-8 and TRBJ1-2, with TRBD1 identical over 9 bases. V trimming: 1 base; J trimming: 2 bases; junction bases outside the gene matches: 2. Germline CDR1 SGHVS, CDR2 FQNEAQ. This CDR3 contains 15 residues. CDR3 region: CASSLDGTGNYGYTF. The CDR3 bases are TGTGCCAGCAGCTTAGATGGGACAGGGAACTATGGCTACACCTTC.

The chain joins TRBV5-1 to TRBJ2-5; D gene unclear. Germline V gene lookup returns CDR1 SGHRS and CDR2 YFSETQ. CDR3 length: 13 amino acids. The germline V and J ends were trimmed by 0 bases and 5 bases, with 8 bases remaining between them. The CDR3 coding sequence is TGCGCCAGCAGCTTGGCAAATCGGGAGACCCAGTACTTC. As protein: CASSLANRETQYF.

The chain couples TRBV27 to TRBJ2-7; D possibly corresponds to TRBD2 (7 bases). This CDR3 is 11 amino acids long. The V gene's germline CDR1 is MNHEY and CDR2 SMNVEV (reference sequence). The CDR3 DNA reads TGTGCGGTGCGGGGGCCTTACGAGCAGTACTTC. Translation: CAVRGPYEQYF.

This chain links TRBV10-3 with TRBJ2-7, with a weak D call TRBD1 (5 bases). Trimming shortened V by 10 bases and J by 0 bases, and 10 bases separated the two germline ends. The CDR3 is made up of 12 amino acids. The germline CDR1 and CDR2 sequences are ENHRY and SYGVKD. The CDR3 is CATKDNSYEQYF. CDR3 in DNA: TGTGCCACCAAGGACAACTCCTACGAGCAGTACTTC.

The rearrangement links TRBV4-2 to TRBJ2-1, with 8 bases lining up with TRBD2. Germline V gene sequence: CDR1 LGHNA, CDR2 YNFKEQ. Trimming at V came to 0 bases and at J to 4 bases, leaving 2 bases not matched to a gene. This CDR3 contains 15 residues. CDR3 in amino acids: CASSQERGEYNEQFF. DNA for the CDR3: TGTGCCAGCAGCCAAGAGCGGGGGGAGTACAATGAGCAGTTCTTC.

The rearrangement uses TRBV5-4 and TRBJ1-4; no reliable D call. Trimming shortened V by 2 bases and J by 7 bases, and 9 bases separated the two germline ends. Germline V gene lookup returns CDR1 SGHNT and CDR2 YYREEE (reference sequence). The CDR3 totals 13 residues. In DNA, the CDR3 is TGTGCCAGCAGCTTTGGACTTGCTGAAAAACTGTTTTTT. Amino acids: CASSFGLAEKLFF.

This chain links TRBV7-3 with TRBJ2-7, with D perhaps matching TRBD1 (6 bases). Germline CDR1 reads SGHTA; CDR2 reads FQGTGA. The germline V and J ends were trimmed by 5 bases and 3 bases, with 11 bases remaining between them. This CDR3 contains 13 residues. CDR3 sequence: CASSVQGSYEQYF. CDR3 coding DNA: TGTGCCAGCAGCGTGCAGGGGAGCTACGAGCAGTACTTC.

This rearrangement joins TRBV19 to TRBJ2-1; 7 bases map to TRBD1. Trimming cost V 5 bases and J 8 bases; bases outside gene matches: 15. The CDR3 length is 16 residues. Germline V CDR1 and CDR2: LNHDA, SQIVND (reference sequence). CDR3 DNA: TGTGCCAGTAGTGGTAGGGCAGGGGGTTATTATGATGAGCAGTTCTTC. This encodes CASSGRAGGYYDEQFF.